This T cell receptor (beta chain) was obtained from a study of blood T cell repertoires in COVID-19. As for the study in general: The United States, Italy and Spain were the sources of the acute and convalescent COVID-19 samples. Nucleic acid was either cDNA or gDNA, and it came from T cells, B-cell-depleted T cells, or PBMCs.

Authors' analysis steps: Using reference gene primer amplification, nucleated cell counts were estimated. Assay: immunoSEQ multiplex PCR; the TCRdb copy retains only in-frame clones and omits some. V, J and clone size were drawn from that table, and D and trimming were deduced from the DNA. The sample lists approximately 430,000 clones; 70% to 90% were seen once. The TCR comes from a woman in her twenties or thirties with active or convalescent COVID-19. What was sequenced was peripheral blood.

The CDR3 nucleotides read TGTGCCAGCAGCCAAGCCGACGGGGGGAATCGTGGGGAACTGTTTTTT. Protein: CASSQADGGNRGELFF. This rearrangement joins TRBV3-1 (or the pseudogene TRBV3-2) to TRBJ1-4; D may be TRBD1 (5 bases). This CDR3 spans 16 amino acids. V gave up 1 base and J gave up 12 bases, with 21 bases separating them. The germline gives CDR1 LGHDT, CDR2 YNNKEL (reference sequence).